These 17 T cell receptor beta chains share one sample of origin, sequenced in a study of cytotoxic CD8 clonotypes in ibrutinib-treated CLL. TCRdb's copy holds only in-frame clones and misses some; the assay was immunoSEQ multiplex PCR. The data contain some 23,000 clones, 55% to 75% of them seen just once; the ten biggest clones take up about 45%. Sequences were derived from PBMCs, sampled after 12 months of ibrutinib treatment. Receptors were obtained from a human donor with chronic lymphocytic leukemia.

The rearrangement links TRBV6-4 to TRBJ2-2; D might be TRBD1 (6 bases). This CDR3 is built from 14 residues. V was cut by 7 bases and J by 5 bases, with 14 bases left in between. Germline V CDR1 and CDR2: MRHNA, SNTAGT. CDR3 in amino acids: CASKEQGRTGELFF. In nucleotides, the CDR3 is TGTGCCAGCAAGGAACAGGGCCGGACCGGGGAGCTGTTTTTT.

The chain joins TRBV6-5 to TRBJ1-1; no reliable D call. Trimming shortened V by 2 bases and J by 5 bases, and 9 bases separated the two germline ends. Germline V CDR1 and CDR2: MNHEY, SVGAGI. The CDR3 has 13 amino acids. The CDR3 DNA reads TGTGCCAGCAGTTACGAGAGGAGGACTGAAGCTTTCTTT. Amino acids: CASSYERRTEAFF.

This chain links TRBV2 with TRBJ2-3, with no clear D. The CDR3 runs 11 residues. Germline V lookup: CDR1 SNHLY, CDR2 FYNNEI. Trimming stripped 1 base from V and 8 bases from J, with 4 bases between. CDR3 in amino acids: CASSEGGTQYF. In DNA, the CDR3 is TGTGCCAGCAGTGAAGGGGGTACGCAGTATTTT.

The genes are TRBV6-1 and TRBJ1-2; 10 positions match TRBD1. The CDR3 totals 13 residues. The germline CDR1 and CDR2 sequences are MNHNS and SASEGT. With V trimmed by 5 bases and J by 8 bases, 5 bases remained unmatched. The chain's CDR3 is CASSPRTGGGYTF. The CDR3 DNA follows: TGTGCCAGCAGTCCTCGGACAGGGGGGGGCTACACCTTC.

This clone was picked up a small number of times. The chain couples TRBV7-9 to TRBJ1-5; D gene unclear. V lost 1 base to trimming and J lost 3 bases, with 10 bases between them. In germline, CDR1 is SEHNR, CDR2 FQNEAQ (reference sequence). This CDR3 has 15 amino acids. Here the CDR3 reads CASSLGAGVNQPQHF. The CDR3 DNA reads TGTGCCAGCAGCTTAGGGGCTGGGGTCAATCAGCCCCAGCATTTT. The full variable domain, in which reference TRBV7-9 and TRBJ1-5 provide the parts outside the CDR3, is DTGVSQNPRHKITKRGQNVTFRCDPISEHNRLYWYRQTLGQGPEFLTYFQNEAQLEKSRLLSDRFSAERPKGSFSTLEIQRTEQGDSAMYLCASSLGAGVNQPQHFGDGTRLSIL.

This chain connects TRBV5-1 to TRBJ2-7, with D perhaps assigned TRBD1 or TRBD2 (5 bases each). The CDR3 runs to 14 residues. The germline V and J ends were trimmed by 0 bases and 2 bases, with 9 bases remaining between them. Germline values: CDR1 SGHRS, CDR2 YFSETQ. CDR3 residues: CASSLGGPAYEQYF. The CDR3 DNA reads as TGCGCCAGCAGCTTGGGGGGACCCGCCTACGAGCAGTACTTC.

This clone was found once. The rearrangement joins TRBV27 to TRBJ2-2, with D tentatively TRBD1 (6 bases). Germline V gene sequence: CDR1 MNHEY, CDR2 SMNVEV (reference sequence). The CDR3 is made up of 15 amino acids. Trimming cost V 8 bases and J 4 bases, with 17 bases left between them. CDR3 nucleotides: TGTGCCAGCCTCTCACTGGGGGCGGGCACCGGGGAGCTGTTTTTT. Protein sequence: CASLSLGAGTGELFF.

This clone was seen only a few times. V usage is TRBV7-9 and J usage is TRBJ1-1; 7 nucleotides match TRBD1. The CDR3 runs to 15 residues. The V segment lost 4 bases and the J segment 3 bases; nucleotides outside the gene matches: 8. Germline V gene lookup returns CDR1 SEHNR and CDR2 FQNEAQ (reference sequence). The CDR3 DNA reads TGTGCCAGCAGCTCCAGGGGGACGGGGGACACTGAAGCTTTCTTT. This codes for CASSSRGTGDTEAFF.

The chain joins TRBV5-4 to TRBJ1-4, with a tentative D call TRBD1 (5 bases). The ends were cut back, 0 bases at V and 10 bases at J, with 16 bases in the middle. CDR1 and CDR2 from the germline V gene are SGHNT and YYREEE (reference sequence). The CDR3 loop spans 15 amino acids. The CDR3 loop reads CASSLEGPTSRKLFF. The CDR3 coding sequence is TGTGCCAGCAGCTTGGAGGGGCCGACAAGCCGAAAACTGTTTTTT.

This clone was detected only a few times. V and J are TRBV7-9 and TRBJ2-6; D unclear. CDR3 length: 15 residues. V gave up 1 base and J gave up 0 bases, with 4 bases separating them. CDR1 and CDR2 (germline): SEHNR, FQNEAQ (reference sequence). The CDR3 nucleotides read TGTGCCAGCAGCTTAGGGTTCTCTGGGGCCAACGTCCTGACTTTC. It encodes CASSLGFSGANVLTF.

The rearrangement joins TRBV5-1 to TRBJ1-1; D not resolved. V lost 0 bases to trimming and J lost 8 bases, with 14 bases between them. Germline V gene data show CDR1 as SGHRS and CDR2 as YFSETQ. This CDR3 contains 14 residues. Here the CDR3 reads CASSLVGTQREAFF. The CDR3 nucleotides read TGCGCCAGCAGCTTGGTGGGCACACAACGCGAAGCTTTCTTT. Full variable domain (outside the CDR3, taken from reference TRBV5-1 and TRBJ1-1): KAGVTQTPRYLIKTRGQQVTLSCSPISGHRSVSWYQQTPGQGLQFLFEYFSETQRNKGNFPGRFSGRQFSNSRSEMNVSTLELGDSALYLCASSLVGTQREAFFGQGTRLTVV.

This chain joins TRBV6-1 and TRBJ1-5; tentative D call: TRBD1 (5 bases). The CDR3 extends over 16 amino acids. The ends were cut back, 2 bases at V and 2 bases at J, with 13 bases in the middle. Germline CDR1 is MNHNS and CDR2 is SASEGT. The CDR3 here is CASSESPRGGNQPQHF. Here the CDR3 DNA reads TGTGCCAGCAGTGAATCCCCTCGAGGGGGCAATCAGCCCCAGCATTTT.

This clone has a handful of counts. This rearrangement joins TRBV7-2 to TRBJ1-1; the D is unclear. Per germline, CDR1 SGHTA and CDR2 FQGNSA. The CDR3 consists of 13 residues. The V gene lost 3 bases and the J gene lost 3 bases, with 8 bases spanning the gap. The CDR3 spells CASSFDGYTEAFF. The CDR3 nucleotides read TGTGCCAGCAGCTTTGACGGATACACTGAAGCTTTCTTT.

CDR3 DNA sequence: TGTGCCAGCAGATCCGGGACTAGCGGGGGAGGAAGGCACCAAGAGACCCAGTACTTC. It yields the protein CASRSGTSGGGRHQETQYF. The gene calls are TRBV4-2 and TRBJ2-5; TRBD2 aligns across 14 bases. CDR3 length: 19 residues. V was pared by 6 bases and J by 0 bases, with 12 bases of the junction left unmatched. The germline CDR1 and CDR2 sequences are LGHNA and YNFKEQ.

The chain joins TRBV5-6 to TRBJ2-1, with a tentative D call TRBD2 (6 bases). The V end was cut by 0 bases, the J end by 3 bases, with 13 bases between. This CDR3 is 16 amino acids long. Germline CDR1 reads SGHDT; CDR2 reads YYEEEE. CDR3 sequence reads: CASSLAGGANYNEQFF. The DNA of the CDR3 is TGTGCCAGCAGCTTGGCGGGCGGGGCCAACTACAATGAGCAGTTCTTC.

This clone has just a few counts. The CDR3 is CASSLELGVSGNTIYF. Written as DNA, the CDR3 is TGTGCCAGCAGCTTAGAGCTGGGAGTCTCTGGAAACACCATATATTTT. The chain carries TRBV7-6 and TRBJ1-3; D uncertain. The V end lost 1 base, the J end lost 0 bases, and 10 bases lay between the germline ends. The V gene's germline CDR1 is SGHVS and CDR2 FNYEAQ. The CDR3 has 16 amino acids.

V and J are TRBV19 and TRBJ1-1; TRBD1 is a possible D gene (5 bases). The V gene's germline CDR1 is LNHDA and CDR2 SQIVND (reference sequence). V lost 5 bases and J 2 bases, leaving 24 bases between the germline ends. The CDR3 has 18 residues. The CDR3 reads CASSLSGGGVSRNTEAFF. CDR3 DNA sequence: TGTGCCAGTAGTCTTAGTGGAGGAGGGGTTTCGCGTAACACTGAAGCTTTCTTT.